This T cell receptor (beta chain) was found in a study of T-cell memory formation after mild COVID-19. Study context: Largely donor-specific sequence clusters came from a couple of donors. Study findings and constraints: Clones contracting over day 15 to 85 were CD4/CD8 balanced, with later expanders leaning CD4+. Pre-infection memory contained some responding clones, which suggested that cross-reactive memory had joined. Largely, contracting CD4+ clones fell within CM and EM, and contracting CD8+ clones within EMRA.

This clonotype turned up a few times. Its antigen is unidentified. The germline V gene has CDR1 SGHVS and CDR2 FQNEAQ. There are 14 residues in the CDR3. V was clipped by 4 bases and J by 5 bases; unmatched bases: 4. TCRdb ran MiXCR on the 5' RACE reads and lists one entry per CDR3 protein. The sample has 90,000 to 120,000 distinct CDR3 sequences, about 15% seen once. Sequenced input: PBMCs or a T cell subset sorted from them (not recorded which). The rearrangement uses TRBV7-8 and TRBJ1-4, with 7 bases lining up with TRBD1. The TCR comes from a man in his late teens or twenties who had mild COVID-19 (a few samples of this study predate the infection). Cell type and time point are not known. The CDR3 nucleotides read TGTGCCAGCAGCTCTGACAGGGCCAATGAAAAACTGTTTTTT. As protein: CASSSDRANEKLFF.